The TCR beta chain under discussion was sequenced for a study of early T cells in non-severe SARS-CoV-2 infection. Study in general: Chains were unpaired, as sequencing was done on bulk RNA from unsorted whole blood. Study results and caveats: Missing private and CD4 specificities, VDJdb matching favored anti-spike CD8 responses.

Unique molecular identifiers were attached to individual cDNA molecules. TCRdb called the 5' RACE reads again in MiXCR, with one record for every CDR3 protein. The table shows around 55,000 distinct CDR3 sequences, with under 8% occurring only once. The CDR3 is 16 amino acids. The V and J ends lost 5 bases and 0 bases respectively, with 16 bases between them. Germline loops: CDR1 SGHVS, CDR2 FNYEAQ. This clonotype was recorded at least ten times. The antigen is unknown. Sequencing used whole blood, obtained at baseline. V is TRBV7-6 and J is TRBJ1-2; possible D gene TRBD1, 5 bases. The origin of this receptor is an adult who was a healthcare worker with PCR-confirmed SARS-CoV-2 infection or an uninfected control (not recorded which). CDR3 residues: CASSLPNRLPNYGYTF. In DNA form, the CDR3 reads TGTGCCAGCAGCCTGCCGAACAGGTTGCCTAACTATGGCTACACCTTC.